Many counts were recorded for the clone carrying this T cell receptor (beta chain). The sample comes from a study of T-cell reconstitution after alpha-beta-depleted transplantation in children. This CDR3 has 12 amino acids. Per germline, CDR1 SGHTA and CDR2 FQGNSA. Trimming removed 5 bases from V and 5 bases from J, with 9 bases in between. Unique molecular identifiers were built into the TCRbeta library. TCRdb re-called the PCR reads through MiXCR, storing one row per CDR3 protein. The sample contains roughly 200,000 distinct CDR3 sequences, approximately 10% of which appear only once. Sequenced material: PBMCs, taken before TCRalphabeta/CD19-depleted stem cell transplant. This sequence was found in a child under two years old with acute myeloid leukemia, due to receive a stem cell transplant. The chain combines TRBV7-2 with TRBJ2-5; possibly TRBD2 for D (5 bases). CDR3 nucleotide sequence: TGTGCCAGCAGCCCAGAGGGCGAGACCCAGTACTTC. This sequence encodes CASSPEGETQYF.